This is a list of T cell receptor beta chains from one sample in a study of graft-versus-host responses after intestinal transplantation. Profiling relied on immunoSEQ multiplex PCR, and the TCRdb table lists in-frame clones only, not all of them. Seen here are about 43,000 clones, roughly 94% observed once, and the top ten hold roughly 1.5%. The source was PBMCs, collected more than 310 days after intestinal transplant. The receptors come from a human patient who received an intestinal transplant, so some T cells may come from the graft donor. CDR3s include the opening cysteine and the closing phenylalanine or tryptophan. The D gene is left open where the match is weak. The listing skips clone size in some rows; elsewhere it reads once, few, many or a size class.

TRBJ2-1	.	TRBV11-1	.	TGTGCCAGCAGGGGCAATGAGCAGTTCTTC	CASRGNEQFF
TRBJ2-3	.	TRBV4-1	.	TGCGCCAGCAGCCCCTTCATGGACCTATCCAGCACAGATACGCAGTATTTT	CASSPFMDLSSTDTQYF
TRBJ2-6	.	TRBV9	.	TGTGCCAGCAGCGGCAGCTCTGGGGCCAACGTCCTGACTTTC	CASSGSSGANVLTF
TRBJ2-7	.	TRBV7-2	TRBD2	TGTGCCAGCAGCTACGGACTAGCGGGGGGGTCCTACGAGCAGTACTTC	CASSYGLAGGSYEQYF
TRBJ2-2	.	TRBV5-1	.	TGCGCCAGCAGCTTGGGGGGGAGACCCACCGGGGAGCTGTTTTTT	CASSLGGRPTGELFF
TRBJ1-5	.	TRBV5-5	.	TGTGCCAGCAGCTTGGTAGGCGGGCAGGGAAGCAATCAGCCCCAGCATTTT	CASSLVGGQGSNQPQHF
TRBJ2-1	once	TRBV19	.	TGTGCCAGTAGCCGCTCCTACAATGAGCAGTTCTTC	CASSRSYNEQFF
TRBJ2-1	.	TRBV7-6	TRBD2	TGTGCCAGCAGCTTTAGCGGGAGAAAGGCAGATGAGCAGTTCTTC	CASSFSGRKADEQFF
TRBJ1-5	.	TRBV12-5	.	TGTGCTAGTGGTTTGGTACGATATGGGAATAGCAATCAGCCCCAGCATTTT	CASGLVRYGNSNQPQHF
TRBJ2-3	.	TRBV14	.	TGTGCCAGCAGCCAAGATCTAGAAGGCCCGCAGTATTTT	CASSQDLEGPQYF
TRBJ1-2	.	TRBV19	.	TGTGCCAGTAGTATGGAAACAGGGCTTAACTATGGCTACACTTTC	CASSMETGLNYGYTF
TRBJ1-5	.	TRBV6-6	.	TGTGCCAGCAGTTACGCTGGGATGGGCAATCAGCCCCAGCATTTT	CASSYAGMGNQPQHF
TRBJ1-5	.	TRBV4-1	.	TGCGCCAGCAGCCAAGCGATCAGGAGCCCCCAGCATTTT	CASSQAIRSPQHF
TRBJ1-2	.	TRBV14	.	TGTGCCAGCAGCCAAGAACCGGACAGCCACCGAGGCTACACCTTC	CASSQEPDSHRGYTF
TRBJ1-1	.	TRBV5-1	.	TGCGCCAGCAGCTTGGTAGGGGGGCAGGGCACTGAAGCTTTCTTT	CASSLVGGQGTEAFF
TRBJ2-1	.	TRBV6-6	TRBD1	TGTGCCAGCAGTGACGACAGGGTGCTCTACAATGAGCAGTTCTTC	CASSDDRVLYNEQFF
TRBJ2-7	.	TRBV29-1	.	TGCAGCGCTGAAACCCGGGGCTACGAGCAGTACTTC	CSAETRGYEQYF
TRBJ2-1	.	TRBV11-3	TRBD1	TGTGCCAGCAGCTTAGGCGGACAGGGGCACAATGAGCAGTTCTTC	CASSLGGQGHNEQFF
TRBJ2-7	.	TRBV5-1	.	TGCGCCAGCAGCTTGGCTTTAAGGGCGGATTCCACCTACGAGCAGTACTTC	CASSLALRADSTYEQYF
TRBJ1-5	once	TRBV6-5	.	TGTGCCAGCAGTTCTAGCAGGGGAAATCAGCCCCAGCATTTT	CASSSSRGNQPQHF
TRBJ1-1	.	TRBV6-5	TRBD1	TGTGCCAGCAGTTACAGGGGGCAGAGGACTGAAGCTTTCTTT	CASSYRGQRTEAFF
TRBJ2-5	.	TRBV6-5	.	TGTGCCAGCAGTTACGGGCGGAACCAAGAGACCCAGTACTTC	CASSYGRNQETQYF